This T cell receptor (beta chain) derives from a study of blood T cell repertoires in COVID-19. About the study: COVID-19 samples collected from the United States, Italy and Spain covered acute and convalescent phases. In each case, the material was cDNA or gDNA derived from T cells, B-cell-depleted T cells, or PBMCs.

Per the original data handling: Estimates of nucleated cell counts were drawn from the amplification of reference gene primers. Profiled with immunoSEQ multiplex PCR; TCRdb holds only in-frame clones, not every one. V and J calls and clone size are as listed in that table; D and trimming were resolved from the DNA. The profile shows around 68,000 clones, over 85% of them singletons. The CDR3 covers 16 residues. V was clipped by 2 bases and J by 5 bases; unmatched bases: 9. Germline CDR1 is SNHLY and CDR2 is FYNNEI. The sequenced sample was peripheral blood. The sequence came from a man in his sixties or seventies with active COVID-19. The chain joins TRBV2 to TRBJ2-5; TRBD2 agrees at 9 bases. The DNA for the CDR3 is TGTGCCAGCAGTGAAAGGTCCAGCGGGGGGAGGGAGACCCAGTACTTC. Translating it yields CASSERSSGGRETQYF.